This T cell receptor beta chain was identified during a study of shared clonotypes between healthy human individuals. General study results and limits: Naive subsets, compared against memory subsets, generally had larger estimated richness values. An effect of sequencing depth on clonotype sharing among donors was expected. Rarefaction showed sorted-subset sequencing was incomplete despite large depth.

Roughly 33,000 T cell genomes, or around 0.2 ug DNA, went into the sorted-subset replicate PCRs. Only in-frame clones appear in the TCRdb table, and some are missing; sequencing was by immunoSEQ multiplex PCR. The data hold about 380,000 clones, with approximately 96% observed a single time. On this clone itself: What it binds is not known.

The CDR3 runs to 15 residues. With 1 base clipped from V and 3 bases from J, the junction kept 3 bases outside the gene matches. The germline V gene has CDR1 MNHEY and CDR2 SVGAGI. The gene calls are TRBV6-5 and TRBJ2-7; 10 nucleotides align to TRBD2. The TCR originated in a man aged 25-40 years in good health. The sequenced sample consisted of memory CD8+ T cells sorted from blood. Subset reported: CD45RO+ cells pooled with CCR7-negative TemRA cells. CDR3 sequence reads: CASSYWPSGSYEQYF. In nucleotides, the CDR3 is TGTGCCAGCAGTTACTGGCCTAGCGGGAGCTACGAGCAGTACTTC.